This is a list of T cell receptor beta chains from one sample in a study of cytomegalovirus exposure and HLA in healthy donors. Using immunoSEQ multiplex PCR, the repertoire was profiled, and TCRdb retains in-frame clones only, with some absent. The sample lists 100,000 to 150,000 clones, around 77% seen once, with roughly 13% in the top ten. Specimen: PBMCs. The receptor source for this set is a woman aged 40 to 50 in good health and CMV-seropositive. CDR3s include the opening cysteine and the closing phenylalanine or tryptophan. The order of the fields is D gene, clone size, V gene, J gene, CDR3 protein, CDR3 DNA. D genes are given only for firm matches. Only some rows state a clone size, as once, few, many or a class for expanded clones.

d_gene: .
abundance: few
v_gene: TRBV5-4
j_gene: TRBJ2-4
CDR3aa: CASSTTGGENIQYF
CDR3nt: TGTGCCAGCAGCACTACAGGGGGGGAGAACATTCAGTACTTC

d_gene: TRBD2
abundance: .
v_gene: TRBV4-1
j_gene: TRBJ2-4
CDR3aa: CASSPREAGGKNIQYF
CDR3nt: TGCGCCAGCAGCCCCAGAGAAGCGGGAGGCAAAAACATTCAGTACTTC

d_gene: TRBD2
abundance: .
v_gene: TRBV6-1
j_gene: TRBJ2-1
CDR3aa: CASIKTSQEQFF
CDR3nt: TGTGCCAGCATTAAGACTAGCCAAGAGCAGTTCTTC

d_gene: .
abundance: .
v_gene: TRBV28
j_gene: TRBJ1-2
CDR3aa: CASSLYSSGSGYTF
CDR3nt: TGTGCCAGCAGTTTATATTCGTCCGGGAGTGGCTACACCTTC

d_gene: .
abundance: .
v_gene: TRBV30
j_gene: TRBJ2-7
CDR3aa: CAWQGSKDEQYF
CDR3nt: TGTGCCTGGCAGGGAAGTAAGGACGAGCAGTACTTC

d_gene: TRBD2
abundance: .
v_gene: TRBV28
j_gene: TRBJ2-7
CDR3aa: CASCCGGGSYEQYF
CDR3nt: TGTGCCAGCTGTTGTGGCGGGGGCTCCTACGAGCAGTACTTC

d_gene: .
abundance: .
v_gene: TRBV6-6
j_gene: TRBJ1-5
CDR3aa: CASSSQNQPQHF
CDR3nt: TGTGCCAGCAGTTCCCAAAATCAGCCCCAGCATTTT

d_gene: .
abundance: .
v_gene: TRBV28
j_gene: TRBJ1-3
CDR3aa: CANRAEGADTIYF
CDR3nt: TGTGCCAACCGGGCCGAGGGCGCGGACACCATATATTTT

d_gene: TRBD2
abundance: .
v_gene: TRBV4-1
j_gene: TRBJ2-1
CDR3aa: CASSSSGSYNEQFF
CDR3nt: TGCGCCAGCAGCTCTAGCGGGTCCTACAATGAGCAGTTCTTC

d_gene: .
abundance: once
v_gene: TRBV12-2
j_gene: TRBJ2-7
CDR3aa: CASRLNRISIYEQYF
CDR3nt: TGTGCAAGTCGCCTTAATCGGATTAGCATCTACGAGCAGTACTTC

d_gene: .
abundance: few
v_gene: TRBV2
j_gene: TRBJ2-3
CDR3aa: CASSENSDTQYF
CDR3nt: TGTGCCAGCAGTGAAAACTCAGATACGCAGTATTTT

d_gene: .
abundance: .
v_gene: TRBV4-1
j_gene: TRBJ1-1
CDR3aa: CASSQDGGGRSEAFF
CDR3nt: TGCGCCAGCAGCCAAGACGGGGGGGGGCGATCTGAAGCTTTCTTT

d_gene: .
abundance: few
v_gene: TRBV5-1
j_gene: TRBJ1-2
CDR3aa: CASSPGIWVSSGQVNYGYTF
CDR3nt: TGCGCCAGCAGCCCGGGGATATGGGTCAGCTCAGGTCAGGTTAACTATGGCTACACCTTC

d_gene: .
abundance: .
v_gene: TRBV19
j_gene: TRBJ2-2
CDR3aa: CASTGTLNTGELFF
CDR3nt: TGTGCCAGTACCGGGACACTGAACACCGGGGAGCTGTTTTTT

d_gene: TRBD1
abundance: few
v_gene: TRBV9
j_gene: TRBJ2-1
CDR3aa: CASSVEVGTGSYNEQFF
CDR3nt: TGTGCCAGCAGCGTAGAGGTGGGGACAGGTTCCTACAATGAGCAGTTCTTC

d_gene: .
abundance: .
v_gene: TRBV13
j_gene: TRBJ2-1
CDR3aa: CASSRLGGRELSNEQFF
CDR3nt: TGTGCCAGCAGCCGTCTGGGGGGGCGGGAGCTCAGCAATGAGCAGTTCTTC

d_gene: TRBD1
abundance: .
v_gene: TRBV30
j_gene: TRBJ1-3
CDR3aa: CAWGQGGGNTIYF
CDR3nt: TGTGCCTGGGGACAGGGAGGGGGAAACACCATATATTTT

d_gene: .
abundance: .
v_gene: TRBV11-3
j_gene: TRBJ2-5
CDR3aa: CASSLGAGQETQYF
CDR3nt: TGTGCCAGCAGCTTAGGGGCGGGCCAAGAGACCCAGTACTTC

d_gene: TRBD2
abundance: .
v_gene: TRBV6-1
j_gene: TRBJ2-3
CDR3aa: CASSEVAGATDTQYF
CDR3nt: TGTGCCAGCAGTGAAGTTGCGGGAGCCACAGATACGCAGTATTTT

d_gene: TRBD1
abundance: .
v_gene: TRBV19
j_gene: TRBJ1-5
CDR3aa: CASSLSWQGVQPQHF
CDR3nt: TGTGCCAGTAGTTTATCGTGGCAGGGGGTTCAGCCCCAGCATTTT

d_gene: TRBD2
abundance: .
v_gene: TRBV30
j_gene: TRBJ2-3
CDR3aa: CAWSVGSGRRTDTQYF
CDR3nt: TGTGCCTGGAGTGTAGGTAGCGGGAGGAGGACAGATACGCAGTATTTT

d_gene: TRBD1
abundance: once
v_gene: TRBV7-9
j_gene: TRBJ2-7
CDR3aa: CASSPLQGPEQYF
CDR3nt: TGTGCCAGCAGCCCCTTACAGGGGCCCGAGCAGTACTTC

d_gene: TRBD1
abundance: once
v_gene: TRBV28
j_gene: TRBJ2-6
CDR3aa: CASSPSTGNVLTF
CDR3nt: TGTGCCAGCAGTCCCTCGACAGGGAACGTCCTGACTTTC

d_gene: .
abundance: .
v_gene: TRBV7-9
j_gene: TRBJ2-1
CDR3aa: CASSSVLGEQFF
CDR3nt: TGTGCCAGCAGCTCAGTCCTTGGTGAGCAGTTCTTC

d_gene: TRBD2
abundance: few
v_gene: TRBV30
j_gene: TRBJ2-2
CDR3aa: CAWERGGRGTGELFF
CDR3nt: TGTGCCTGGGAGAGGGGCGGGAGAGGAACCGGGGAGCTGTTTTTT

d_gene: .
abundance: .
v_gene: TRBV9
j_gene: TRBJ2-7
CDR3aa: CASSVEPGVTYEQYF
CDR3nt: TGTGCCAGCAGCGTAGAACCGGGAGTGACCTACGAGCAGTACTTC

d_gene: .
abundance: .
v_gene: TRBV18
j_gene: TRBJ1-2
CDR3aa: CASSAPGANGYTF
CDR3nt: TGTGCCAGCTCAGCCCCAGGGGCGAACGGCTACACCTTC

d_gene: TRBD1
abundance: few
v_gene: TRBV5-1
j_gene: TRBJ1-2
CDR3aa: CASGKGGQDYGYTF
CDR3nt: TGCGCCAGCGGAAAGGGAGGACAGGACTATGGCTACACCTTC

d_gene: TRBD1
abundance: .
v_gene: TRBV28
j_gene: TRBJ1-4
CDR3aa: CASSLPEQGRHDEKLFF
CDR3nt: TGTGCCAGCAGTTTACCCGAACAGGGGCGCCATGACGAAAAACTGTTTTTT

d_gene: TRBD1
abundance: .
v_gene: TRBV10-3
j_gene: TRBJ2-7
CDR3aa: CAISERTGGEQYF
CDR3nt: TGTGCCATCAGTGAAAGGACAGGGGGCGAGCAGTACTTC

d_gene: .
abundance: .
v_gene: TRBV28
j_gene: TRBJ2-5
CDR3aa: CASSRDTAGETQYF
CDR3nt: TGTGCCAGCAGCCGGGATACCGCGGGAGAGACCCAGTACTTC

d_gene: TRBD2
abundance: .
v_gene: TRBV2
j_gene: TRBJ2-1
CDR3aa: CASSETLAGNNEQFF
CDR3nt: TGTGCCAGCAGTGAGACACTAGCGGGAAACAATGAGCAGTTCTTC

d_gene: .
abundance: few
v_gene: TRBV5-1
j_gene: TRBJ2-2
CDR3aa: CASSLGAAGGELFF
CDR3nt: TGCGCCAGCAGCTTGGGGGCAGCCGGCGGGGAGCTGTTTTTT

d_gene: TRBD1
abundance: once
v_gene: TRBV9
j_gene: TRBJ1-1
CDR3aa: CASSVTPWDRTNTEAFF
CDR3nt: TGTGCCAGCAGCGTAACACCTTGGGACAGGACGAACACTGAAGCTTTCTTT

d_gene: TRBD1
abundance: .
v_gene: TRBV2
j_gene: TRBJ1-5
CDR3aa: CASSRQGGGNQPQHF
CDR3nt: TGTGCCAGCAGCAGACAGGGAGGAGGCAATCAGCCCCAGCATTTT

d_gene: TRBD2
abundance: .
v_gene: TRBV13
j_gene: TRBJ2-7
CDR3aa: CASSLVPAGGREQYF
CDR3nt: TGTGCCAGCAGCTTAGTCCCGGCGGGAGGGCGGGAGCAGTACTTC

d_gene: TRBD2
abundance: few
v_gene: TRBV4-1
j_gene: TRBJ2-1
CDR3aa: CASSQDSGRRRNEQFF
CDR3nt: TGCGCCAGCAGCCAAGATAGCGGGAGGAGACGAAATGAGCAGTTCTTC

d_gene: TRBD2
abundance: .
v_gene: TRBV5-1
j_gene: TRBJ2-1
CDR3aa: CASSLAPVAGVQGEQFF
CDR3nt: TGCGCCAGCAGCTTGGCCCCGGTAGCGGGAGTTCAGGGTGAGCAGTTCTTC

d_gene: TRBD1
abundance: few
v_gene: TRBV6-6
j_gene: TRBJ1-1
CDR3aa: CASSRDRVGTEAFF
CDR3nt: TGTGCCAGCAGCCGGGACAGGGTTGGCACTGAAGCTTTCTTT

d_gene: .
abundance: few
v_gene: TRBV6-6
j_gene: TRBJ2-1
CDR3aa: CASSYYLTAGLGEQFF
CDR3nt: TGTGCCAGCAGTTACTACCTAACGGCGGGATTAGGAGAGCAGTTCTTC

d_gene: .
abundance: .
v_gene: TRBV6-4
j_gene: TRBJ1-1
CDR3aa: CASRRSTDTEAFF
CDR3nt: TGTGCCAGCAGACGTAGTACCGACACTGAAGCTTTCTTT

d_gene: TRBD1
abundance: .
v_gene: TRBV5-4
j_gene: TRBJ2-7
CDR3aa: CASSLRRTGFDEQYF
CDR3nt: TGTGCCAGCAGCTTGCGGCGGACAGGCTTCGACGAGCAGTACTTC

d_gene: .
abundance: .
v_gene: TRBV4-1
j_gene: TRBJ2-1
CDR3aa: CASSPSQGSRRNEQFF
CDR3nt: TGCGCCAGCAGCCCCTCGCAGGGCAGCCGACGCAATGAGCAGTTCTTC

d_gene: .
abundance: .
v_gene: TRBV2
j_gene: TRBJ1-1
CDR3aa: CASNPQGTGEAFF
CDR3nt: TGTGCCAGCAACCCACAGGGAACGGGTGAAGCTTTCTTT

d_gene: TRBD1
abundance: .
v_gene: TRBV15
j_gene: TRBJ2-3
CDR3aa: CATSRGEAGGSDTQYF
CDR3nt: TGTGCCACCAGCAGAGGGGAGGCAGGGGGCTCGGATACGCAGTATTTT

d_gene: TRBD1
abundance: .
v_gene: TRBV19
j_gene: TRBJ2-7
CDR3aa: CASSRSSGGPDGYEQYF
CDR3nt: TGTGCCAGTAGTCGTTCGTCAGGGGGCCCCGATGGCTACGAGCAGTACTTC

d_gene: TRBD2
abundance: .
v_gene: TRBV11-2
j_gene: TRBJ2-7
CDR3aa: CASSAATSGRRYEQYF
CDR3nt: TGTGCCAGCAGCGCCGCTACTAGCGGGAGGCGTTACGAGCAGTACTTC